The 10 T cell receptor beta chains reported below all come from one sample, sequenced in a study of cytomegalovirus exposure and HLA in healthy donors. With 60 Vbeta and 13 Jbeta primers, the PCR was carried out. Generated by immunoSEQ multiplex PCR, the TCRdb table keeps only in-frame clones and is missing some. The sample has approximately 150,000 clones, 65% to 85% seen once; the top ten hold 2% to 3%. The specimen was PBMCs. Receptor source: a male donor in good health and CMV-seronegative.

This clone has only one observation. The chain has TRBV19 and TRBJ1-5, with 7 bases matching TRBD1. J was trimmed by 5 bases and V by 4 bases; bases with no gene match: 8. CDR3 length: 15 amino acids. CDR1 and CDR2 from the germline V gene are LNHDA and SQIVND (reference sequence). As DNA, the CDR3 is TGTGCCAGTAGTAGAGACAGGGAGGGGGATCAGCCCCAGCATTTT. Residues: CASSRDREGDQPQHF.

The CDR3 loop reads CAWSVPEVRRTQYF. The CDR3 nucleotides are TGTGCCTGGAGTGTACCCGAGGTCCGAAGGACCCAGTACTTC. This chain links TRBV30 with TRBJ2-5; D is unclear. Trimming took 0 bases from V and 7 from J, leaving 15 bases between them. Germline lookup yields CDR1 GTSNPN and CDR2 SVGIG (reference sequence). CDR3 length equals 14 residues.

This clone showed up just once. The V call is TRBV7-9, the J call TRBJ2-7; D gene uncertain. Trimming pared 2 bases from V and 6 bases from J, leaving 8 bases between. This CDR3 is built from 12 residues. Germline-derived CDR1 and CDR2 are SEHNR and FQNEAQ (reference sequence). DNA for the CDR3: TGTGCCAGCAGCTTAAATGTAGTCGAGCAGTACTTC. This encodes CASSLNVVEQYF.

This clone was observed once. The chain combines TRBV11-3 with TRBJ1-3; TRBD1 aligns across 7 bases. CDR3 length: 18 residues. J gave up 0 bases and V 7 bases, and 15 bases lay outside the gene matches. Germline CDR1 reads SGHNT; CDR2 reads YENEEA. CDR3 nucleotides: TGTGCCAGCAAAATAGGACAGGAGAGACCTCCCTCTGGAAACACCATATATTTT. Translated: CASKIGQERPPSGNTIYF.

The V and J genes are TRBV28 and TRBJ2-7; unclear D gene. The germline V and J ends were trimmed by 6 bases and 6 bases, with 15 bases remaining between them. The CDR3 sequence is 13 residues long. CDR1 and CDR2 (germline): MDHEN, SYDVKM. DNA of the CDR3: TGTGCCAGCAGCGAGCCCGCCCCCCTCGAGCAGTACTTC. Its protein product is CASSEPAPLEQYF.

This clone was detected only once. The rearrangement joins TRBV19 to TRBJ2-2; TRBD2 matches 9 bases. Germline V gene sequence: CDR1 LNHDA, CDR2 SQIVND (reference sequence). The CDR3 length is 16 residues. The V gene end was trimmed by 2 bases and the J gene end by 3 bases; junction bases not matched to a gene: 4. The DNA of the CDR3 is TGTGCCAGTAGTATACTAGCGGGAAAGGACACCGGGGAGCTGTTTTTT. It codes for CASSILAGKDTGELFF. The whole variable domain, remainder taken from reference TRBV19 and TRBJ2-2, is DGGITQSPKYLFRKEGQNVTLSCEQNLNHDAMYWYRQDPGQGLRLIYYSQIVNDFQKGDIAEGYSVSREKKESFPLTVTSAQKNPTAFYLCASSILAGKDTGELFFGEGSRLTVL.

This chain uses TRBV5-1 with TRBJ2-3; 10 positions match TRBD2. CDR3 size: 15 residues. Germline lookup yields CDR1 SGHRS and CDR2 YFSETQ. With V trimmed by 4 bases and J by 5 bases, 7 bases remained unmatched. CDR3 residues: CASSAASGSLDTQYF. Here the CDR3 DNA reads TGCGCCAGCAGCGCCGCTAGCGGGAGCTTAGATACGCAGTATTTT.

V gene TRBV28 combines with J gene TRBJ1-2; TRBD1 aligns across 8 bases. The germline CDR1 and CDR2 sequences are MDHEN and SYDVKM. The trim removed 6 bases at V and 8 bases at J, leaving 11 bases unmatched. The CDR3 consists of 14 residues. The CDR3 spells CASRMTGERHGYTF. CDR3 DNA: TGTGCCAGCAGAATGACAGGGGAGAGACACGGCTACACCTTC.

The chain uses TRBV13 and TRBJ2-1; 9 bases map to TRBD2. Germline CDR1 is PRHDT and CDR2 is FYEKMQ (reference sequence). The CDR3 is made up of 16 amino acids. Trimming took 6 bases from V and 4 from J; bases not matched to a gene: 10. The CDR3 is CASRRGGAQIYNEQFF. CDR3 sequence (DNA): TGTGCCAGCAGGCGGGGGGGCGCCCAGATATACAATGAGCAGTTCTTC.

V is TRBV2 and J is TRBJ1-2; 7 bases agree with TRBD1. This CDR3 is built from 13 residues. The junction had 9 bases not matched to a gene; V was cut back by 6 bases and J by 8 bases. Germline CDR1 SNHLY, CDR2 FYNNEI. The CDR3 loop reads CASSTVTGRGYTF. The CDR3, as DNA: TGTGCCAGCAGCACTGTGACAGGGCGCGGCTACACCTTC.